The rows below give T cell receptor beta chains drawn from one sample of a study of CD8+CD57+ T cells in acquired aplastic anemia. TCRdb re-analysed the reads in MiXCR, keeping a single row per CDR3 protein. The sample contains 150,000 to 200,000 distinct CDR3 sequences, about 45% of which appear only once. The sequencing sample was made of sorted CD4+, CD8+, or CD8+CD57+ T cells (not recorded which) from PBMCs. These receptors came from a human donor with aplastic anemia. CDR3s include the opening cysteine and the closing phenylalanine or tryptophan. A D gene is named only where the DNA matches it firmly.

J gene	D gene	V gene	CDR3 protein
TRBJ2-7	NA	TRBV19	CASSIGSTSSYEQYF
TRBJ2-7	NA	TRBV5-1	CASSLQGLEQYF
TRBJ1-1	TRBD1	TRBV5-4	CASTLGTGRREAFF
TRBJ2-7	TRBD2	TRBV29-1	CSVRPSGNNEQYF
TRBJ1-2	NA	TRBV7-9	CALPVDSSYGYTF
TRBJ2-1	NA	TRBV19	CASRNPAVYNEQFF
TRBJ1-1	TRBD1	TRBV2	CAKGTARVNTEAFF
TRBJ2-2	NA	TRBV14	CASRSRNTGELFF
TRBJ1-2	NA	TRBV27	CASRHRAGVGGYTF
TRBJ2-7	NA	TRBV11-1	CASSPWGTIYEQYF
TRBJ2-1	NA	TRBV24-1	CATSDPRGGGDYNEQFF
TRBJ1-5	NA	TRBV2	CASSEGNGNQPQHF
TRBJ2-1	TRBD2	TRBV5-4	CASSLVLAGYNEQFF
TRBJ1-1	TRBD1	TRBV2	CASSRGTGGFRNTEAFF
TRBJ1-6	NA	TRBV7-8	CASSLKVQGSPLHF
TRBJ1-4	NA	TRBV10-1	CPDEKLFF
TRBJ1-4	NA	TRBV7-8	CASSLAVIRGNEKLFF
TRBJ1-6	NA	TRBV5-4	CASSSWGAGSPLHF
TRBJ1-3	NA	TRBV20-1	CSASGAGGNTIYF
TRBJ2-1	TRBD1	TRBV5-1	CASSSSGTGYNEQFF
TRBJ1-2	TRBD1	TRBV19	CASSPQLTGGASNYGYTF
TRBJ1-5	NA	TRBV15	CATSRDFGRNQPQHF
TRBJ2-1	NA	TRBV24-1	CATSDSEASSYNEQFF
TRBJ2-7	NA	TRBV6-5	CASSYGRTYEQYF
TRBJ2-7	TRBD2	TRBV10-3	CAISGGTSGYEQYF
TRBJ2-7	NA	TRBV24-1	CATSEGVGPQFF
TRBJ2-3	NA	TRBV20-1	CSARETRTSTDTQYF
TRBJ1-1	NA	TRBV7-7	CASSLASGTEAFF
TRBJ2-1	NA	TRBV5-1	CASSFRPSSYNEQFF
TRBJ2-3	TRBD2	TRBV11-2	CASSLRPRASGGGGTDTQYF
TRBJ1-2	TRBD1	TRBV9	CASSGGQGVGHTF
TRBJ2-1	NA	TRBV15	CATSSPTYNEQFF
TRBJ2-7	TRBD1	TRBV5-6	CASIKSGGLYEQYF
TRBJ2-2	NA	TRBV5-6	CASSLRWWPTGELFF
TRBJ2-2	TRBD1	TRBV5-1	CASSPGQGTGELFF
TRBJ2-1	NA	TRBV6-1	CASSPAPYEQFF
TRBJ2-7	TRBD1	TRBV2	CASIGQGSYEQYF
TRBJ1-2	NA	TRBV11-1	CASSLGGAEANYGYTF
TRBJ1-6	NA	TRBV2	CASSLTGQPNSPLHF
TRBJ1-3	NA	TRBV11-2	CASSLDGLSGNTIYF
TRBJ1-6	NA	TRBV19	CASSRGLNSPLHF
TRBJ2-1	NA	TRBV7-6	CASSLAWDEQFF
TRBJ1-1	TRBD1	TRBV12-3/TRBV12-4	CASSLAGTATEAFF
TRBJ1-1	TRBD1	TRBV19	CASKDRGRETEAFF
TRBJ2-1	NA	TRBV2	CASSELRSGNEQFF
TRBJ2-5	TRBD1	TRBV19	CASTPGQGRGETQYF
TRBJ1-4	NA	TRBV19	CASSIPVWQGEKLFF
TRBJ1-1	NA	TRBV5-5	CASSFRDNRRAFF
TRBJ2-5	NA	TRBV2	CASSEGLRAQETKYF
TRBJ2-7	NA	TRBV7-2	CASTSVDGRRNEQYF
TRBJ1-1	NA	TRBV28	CASSEPGVLSGEAFF
TRBJ1-1	NA	TRBV9	CASSLVGGAPTEAFF
TRBJ1-1	NA	TRBV19	CASSEGWNTEAFF
TRBJ1-1	TRBD1	TRBV2	CAGSVLGQGNTEAFF
TRBJ2-5	TRBD1	TRBV24-1	CATSDTVDRGLTGAQYF
TRBJ1-1	NA	TRBV25-1	CASKPRRSGSMNTEAFF
TRBJ2-7	NA	TRBV6-2/TRBV6-3	CASSDSYEQYF
TRBJ1-1	NA	TRBV10-3	CAIVSRVNTEAFF
TRBJ2-7	TRBD1	TRBV6-5	CASSYSKGAEQYF
TRBJ2-2	TRBD1	TRBV5-5	CASSFDRDSTGELFF